The 14 T cell receptor beta chains in this list originate from one sample, sequenced in a study of shared clonotypes between healthy human individuals. The repertoire was sequenced with immunoSEQ multiplex PCR; TCRdb's copy has only in-frame clones and lacks some. There are just under 350,000 clones in the sample; about 70% occur only once, and 8.5% to 12% lies in the top ten. The specimen sequenced was memory CD4+ T cells sorted from blood. The sample's subset: CD45RA-negative fraction. Receptor source: a man aged 25 to 40 in good health.

The J gene is TRBJ2-1, the V gene TRBV19, with 11 bases that match TRBD2. The V and J ends lost 9 bases and 5 bases, in that order; junction bases with no gene match: 12. This CDR3 is 16 amino acids long. CDR1 and CDR2 (germline): LNHDA, SQIVND (reference sequence). This chain's CDR3 is CASRLDSGRVNNEQFF. For the CDR3, the DNA is TGTGCCAGCCGCCTCGATAGCGGGAGGGTTAACAATGAGCAGTTCTTC.

This clone turned up a few times. The chain couples TRBV27 to TRBJ1-5, with D unclear. V was clipped by 1 base and J by 2 bases, with 12 bases between them. The germline gives CDR1 MNHEY, CDR2 SMNVEV (reference sequence). The CDR3 is 16 amino acids. The CDR3 protein is CASSLLPPQGNQPQHF. In DNA, the CDR3 is TGTGCCAGCAGTTTATTGCCCCCGCAGGGCAATCAGCCCCAGCATTTT.

The genes are TRBV7-8 and TRBJ2-1; 7 nucleotides line up with TRBD2. The germline CDR1 and CDR2 sequences are SGHVS and FQNEAQ. CDR3 size: 16 residues. V shed 5 bases, J shed 4 bases, and the junction held 11 bases outside the gene matches. The CDR3 sequence is CASSPEEWRGYNEQFF. In DNA form, the CDR3 reads TGTGCCAGCAGCCCCGAAGAATGGCGGGGGTACAATGAGCAGTTCTTC.

J is TRBJ1-2 and V is TRBV28; 11 positions match TRBD1. Germline lookup yields CDR1 MDHEN and CDR2 SYDVKM. The CDR3 totals 15 residues. With 5 bases clipped from V and 8 bases from J, the junction kept 10 bases outside the gene matches. Here the CDR3 reads CASSRPGTGGGGYTF. The CDR3 DNA sequence: TGTGCCAGCAGTAGGCCAGGGACAGGGGGTGGAGGCTACACCTTC.

The CDR3 loop reads CASIPVGRSGGQQFF. CDR3 sequence (DNA): TGTGCCAGCATTCCAGTTGGTCGGAGCGGGGGCCAGCAGTTCTTC. The J gene is TRBJ2-1, the V gene TRBV11-1, with 8 bases lining up with TRBD2. CDR1 is SGHAT and CDR2 is FQDESV in the germline V gene (reference sequence). V was pared by 7 bases and J by 11 bases, with 16 bases of the junction left unmatched. This CDR3 has 15 amino acids.

Details on this clone: Relative to the germline gene, one junction end is altered; a read error may explain this. The J gene is TRBJ2-3, the V gene TRBV7-7; the D call may be TRBD1 or TRBD2 (5 bases each). This CDR3 contains 14 residues. CDR1 SSHAT and CDR2 FNYEAQ come from the germline V gene (reference sequence). The CDR3 protein is CASSTGPEADTQYF. The DNA for the CDR3 is TGTGCTAGCAGCACGGGACCAGAAGCAGATACGCAGTATTTT. Supplemented by reference TRBV7-7 and TRBJ2-3, the full variable domain reads GAGVSQSPRYKVTKRGQDVTLRCDPISSHATLYWYQQALGQGPEFLTYFNYEAQPDKSGLPSDRFSAERPEGSISTLTIQRTEQRDSAMYRCASSTGPEADTQYFGPGTRLTVL.

The V gene is TRBV29-1, the J gene TRBJ2-2; TRBD2 agrees at 8 bases. CDR3 length: 15 amino acids. The V gene's germline CDR1 is SQVTM and CDR2 ANQGSEA. The J segment lost 0 bases and the V segment lost 4 bases, leaving 4 bases of the junction unmatched. CDR3 region: CSVGETSANTGELFF. DNA of the CDR3: TGCAGCGTTGGGGAGACTAGCGCGAACACCGGGGAGCTGTTTTTT.

The count of this clone is one. The chain links TRBV2 to TRBJ1-1, with D perhaps matching TRBD1 (5 bases). The V end was cut by 3 bases, the J end by 6 bases, with 14 bases between. Germline V lookup: CDR1 SNHLY, CDR2 FYNNEI. This CDR3 has 14 residues. The CDR3 bases are TGTGCCAGCAGTGAGCTGTGGGGGAGAGCTGAAGCTTTCTTT. Protein: CASSELWGRAEAFF.

The CDR3 loop is CASSPLNGRANEQFF. The DNA for the CDR3 is TGTGCCAGCAGCCCCCTTAACGGGAGGGCCAATGAGCAGTTCTTC. V usage is TRBV7-3 and J usage is TRBJ2-1; 8 bases are a match to TRBD2. Looked up from germline, CDR1 is SGHTA and CDR2 is FQGTGA. The length of the CDR3 is 15 residues. J gave up 6 bases and V 5 bases, and 9 bases lay outside the gene matches. Variable domain in full (rest from reference TRBV7-3 and TRBJ2-1): GAGVSQTPSNKVTEKGKYVELRCDPISGHTALYWYRQSLGQGPEFLIYFQGTGAADDSGLPNDRFFAVRPEGSVSTLKIQRTERGDSAVYLCASSPLNGRANEQFFGPGTRLTVL.

The sample holds a few counts of this clone. The chain couples TRBV30 to TRBJ2-5; 11 bases are shared with TRBD2. This CDR3 spans 15 amino acids. V was clipped by 7 bases and J by 2 bases; unmatched bases: 9. Germline loops: CDR1 GTSNPN, CDR2 SVGIG (reference sequence). The CDR3 sequence is CALDGTSGQQETQYF. DNA for the CDR3: TGTGCCTTAGACGGGACTAGCGGCCAACAAGAGACCCAGTACTTC. The full variable domain, in which reference TRBV30 and TRBJ2-5 provide the parts outside the CDR3, is SQTIHQWPATLVQPVGSPLSLECTVEGTSNPNLYWYRQAAGRGLQLLFYSVGIGQISSEVPQNLSASRPQDRQFILSSKKLLLSDSGFYLCALDGTSGQQETQYFGPGTRLLVL.

The chain couples TRBV5-8 to TRBJ2-3, with unresolved D. Germline-derived CDR1 and CDR2 are SGHTS and YDEGEE. This CDR3 is 18 amino acids long. V was trimmed by 3 bases and J by 6 bases, leaving 26 bases between them. CDR3 loop: CASSSRLTRVLKSDTQYF. In nucleotides, the CDR3 is TGTGCCAGCAGCTCCCGATTAACTCGGGTTTTAAAATCGGATACGCAGTATTTT.

The chain uses TRBV5-5 and TRBJ1-5; TRBD1 is a possible D gene (6 bases). Looked up from germline, CDR1 is SGHKS and CDR2 is YYEKEE (reference sequence). V was pared by 4 bases and J by 4 bases, with 15 bases between. The CDR3 loop spans 15 amino acids. CDR3 nucleotide sequence: TGTGCCAGCAGCCCCGACGGGACAAAGAATCAGCCCCAGCATTTT. This codes for CASSPDGTKNQPQHF.

This sequence joins TRBV5-6 and TRBJ2-2, with D possibly being TRBD1 or TRBD2 (5 bases each). V lost 6 bases, J lost 6 bases, and 12 bases lay in between. Per the germline V gene, CDR1 is SGHDT and CDR2 is YYEEEE. The CDR3 spans 13 residues. The CDR3 loop is CASTRGRAGELFF. The DNA for the CDR3 is TGTGCCAGCACGAGGGGCAGGGCCGGGGAGCTGTTTTTT.

The chain joins TRBV2 to TRBJ2-6; D may be TRBD1 or TRBD2 (5 bases each). Between the trimmed V and J ends, which lost 3 bases and 0 bases, there was a span of 12 bases. Germline CDR1 SNHLY, CDR2 FYNNEI. The CDR3 totals 17 residues. This CDR3 is CASSDTRDGSGANVLTF. In DNA, the CDR3 is TGTGCCAGCAGTGATACCAGGGACGGCTCTGGGGCCAACGTCCTGACTTTC.